The rows below give T cell receptor beta chains drawn from one sample of a study of shared clonotypes between healthy human individuals. The assay was immunoSEQ multiplex PCR, and TCRdb's table has in-frame clones only and misses some. The sample has millions of clones; 85% to 95% are singletons. Material: naive CD8+ T cells sorted from blood. These receptors were collected from a man younger than 35 in good health. Each CDR3 is given with its conserved first and last residue. A D gene is named only where the DNA matches it firmly. The size of a clone is reported for some rows only, either as once, few or many, or as a class for expanded clones.

V	J	size	D	DNA	CDR3
TRBV6-5	TRBJ1-1	many	.	TGTGCCAGTAGGCCACGGGGAGGCACTGAAGCTTTCTTT	CASRPRGGTEAFF
TRBV6-1	TRBJ2-1	.	TRBD1	TGTGCCAGCAGGCTACTGGGACAGGGGGCGAATGAGCAGTTCTTC	CASRLLGQGANEQFF
TRBV7-8	TRBJ2-7	.	TRBD2	TGTGCCAGCAGCTTAGACGGACTAGCGGTGACCTACGAGCAGTACTTC	CASSLDGLAVTYEQYF
TRBV7-6	TRBJ2-1	.	.	TGTGCCAGCAGCTTAGGTCTCAGGCCCTACAATGAGCAGTTCTTC	CASSLGLRPYNEQFF
TRBV13	TRBJ1-2	once	.	TGTGCCAGCAGCGAGTGGGGCCTGGCTAACTATGGCTACACCTTC	CASSEWGLANYGYTF
TRBV5-6	TRBJ2-3	.	.	TGTGCCAGCAGCTTGGACGGGGTTAGCACAGATACGCAGTATTTT	CASSLDGVSTDTQYF
TRBV30	TRBJ2-7	.	.	TGTGCCTGGAGTGTACAAAGGGGGTTGTCCTACGAGCAGTACTTC	CAWSVQRGLSYEQYF
TRBV5-4	TRBJ2-7	.	.	TGTGCCAGCAGAACGACAGGTGGATTAGAGCAGTACTTC	CASRTTGGLEQYF
TRBV19	TRBJ2-2	.	.	TGTGCCAGTAGTACGGACCGGGGCACCGGGGAGCTGTTTTTT	CASSTDRGTGELFF
TRBV28	TRBJ1-6	.	.	TGTGCCAGCAAATACCCTGACTATAATTCACCCCTCCACTTT	CASKYPDYNSPLHF
TRBV10-2	TRBJ2-7	.	.	TGCGCCAGCAGTGGAACCGGGACCCACTACGAGCAGTACTTC	CASSGTGTHYEQYF
TRBV11-2	TRBJ2-7	.	TRBD2	TGTGCCAGCAGCACATATAGCGGGGGTAGCTCCTACGAGCAGTACTTC	CASSTYSGGSSYEQYF
TRBV5-7	TRBJ1-5	.	.	TGTGCCAGCAGCTTGGTAAGACCACGGGGCAATCAGCCCCAGCATTTT	CASSLVRPRGNQPQHF
TRBV29-1	TRBJ2-3	.	.	TGCAGCGCAGAAAGACAGAACACAGATACGCAGTATTTT	CSAERQNTDTQYF
TRBV6-1	TRBJ2-1	.	.	TGTGCCAGCAGTGATCGGATGGCTACCGTCTCCTACAATGAGCAGTTCTTC	CASSDRMATVSYNEQFF
TRBV6-6	TRBJ1-4	.	.	TGTGCCAGCGGTACAGCAACTAATGAAAAACTGTTTTTT	CASGTATNEKLFF
TRBV2	TRBJ2-7	.	TRBD1	TGTGCCAGCAGTGAAGCGTGGGACAGGGACTCCTACGAGCAGTACTTC	CASSEAWDRDSYEQYF
TRBV5-1	TRBJ1-1	.	.	TGCGCCAGCGGCCATCTCAGTCAAGCCCCCACTGAAGCTTTCTTT	CASGHLSQAPTEAFF
TRBV6-5	TRBJ2-5	once	TRBD2	TGTGCCAGCAGTTATTCCGCCTCCCTAGCGGGAGAGACCCAGTACTTC	CASSYSASLAGETQYF
TRBV7-9	TRBJ2-7	.	.	TGTGCCAGCAGCTACCCCGGTCCCTACGAGCAGTACTTC	CASSYPGPYEQYF
TRBV7-9	TRBJ2-2	.	TRBD1	TGTGCCAGCAGCTTTAGTACAGGGGGCGCGACCGGGGAGCTGTTTTTT	CASSFSTGGATGELFF
TRBV9	TRBJ2-3	once	TRBD1	TGTGCCAGCAGCGAGGGACAGTGGGGAACAGATACGCAGTATTTT	CASSEGQWGTDTQYF
TRBV19	TRBJ1-5	.	.	TGTGCCAGTAGTATCGGGGCAGGGGTAGGCCAGCCCCAGCATTTT	CASSIGAGVGQPQHF
TRBV11-2	TRBJ2-2	.	.	TGTGCCAGCAGCTCTCCAGGGGGGCTAGCGAGCGACACCGGGGAGCTGTTTTTT	CASSSPGGLASDTGELFF
TRBV28	TRBJ2-2	.	.	TGTGCCAGCAGTTTTCCGTCCATAAACGCGAACACCGGGGAGCTGTTTTTT	CASSFPSINANTGELFF
TRBV5-4	TRBJ1-1	.	.	TGTGCCAGCAGCGGGCTAACGCAAAACACTGAAGCTTTCTTT	CASSGLTQNTEAFF
TRBV13	TRBJ1-2	.	.	TGTGCCAGCAGCGTTGGACAGCAGGGCGCCATTAACTATGGCTACACCTTC	CASSVGQQGAINYGYTF
TRBV6-5	TRBJ2-5	.	.	TGTGCCAGCAGTTACTCGATAACAGGACAAGAGACCCAGTACTTC	CASSYSITGQETQYF
TRBV6-5	TRBJ1-2	.	.	TGTGCCAGCAGTTCTTTCGACAAGACCTATGGCTACACCTTC	CASSSFDKTYGYTF
TRBV11-2	TRBJ2-7	.	.	TGTGCCAGCAGCTTAGCTGTCCATCTCGTTGGGGAGCAGTACTTC	CASSLAVHLVGEQYF
TRBV9	TRBJ2-5	.	.	TGTGCCAGCAGCGTAGACGGGCAGGTTCAAGAGACCCAGTACTTC	CASSVDGQVQETQYF
TRBV2	TRBJ2-7	few	TRBD2	TGTGCCAGCACCGGGAGCGGGAGAAGGTACGAGCAGTACTTC	CASTGSGRRYEQYF
TRBV27	TRBJ2-7	.	.	TGTGCCAGCAGTTTAGGGCAGGGGTGGGACGAGCAGTACTTC	CASSLGQGWDEQYF
TRBV4-1	TRBJ2-7	.	.	TGCGCCAGCAGCCACCGGGACTCCGAGTCCTACGAGCAGTACTTC	CASSHRDSESYEQYF
TRBV5-6	TRBJ1-4	.	.	TGTGCCAGCAGCTTCTTATACGGGGGCACTGAAAAACTGTTTTTT	CASSFLYGGTEKLFF
TRBV5-1	TRBJ2-7	.	TRBD2	TGCGCCAGCAGCTTGGGGCGGGAGGGCCCCTACGAGCAGTACTTC	CASSLGREGPYEQYF
TRBV30	TRBJ2-5	.	.	TGTGCCTGGAGTCGGGGGACGGGGTCGTGGGAGACCCAGTACTTC	CAWSRGTGSWETQYF
TRBV2	TRBJ2-1	once	TRBD1	TGTGCCAGCAGGGAGGACAGGGTCTACAATGAGCAGTTCTTC	CASREDRVYNEQFF
TRBV28	TRBJ2-7	.	.	TGTGCCAGCAGTTTGGACGAGCAGTACTTC	CASSLDEQYF
TRBV19	TRBJ2-1	.	.	TGTGCCAGTAGTGCAGACAGTAGTAGTAGCGATGAGCAGTTCTTC	CASSADSSSSDEQFF
TRBV19	TRBJ2-7	.	TRBD1	TGTGCCAGTAGTATAGGGACAGGAGGTCCCTACGAGCAGTACTTC	CASSIGTGGPYEQYF
TRBV29-1	TRBJ2-1	.	TRBD2	TGCAGCCCCGTCCGGGAGGGCCGGCAGTTCTTC	CSPVREGRQFF
TRBV7-9	TRBJ2-1	.	.	TGTGCCAGCAGCTCCTCCTCGGACAGAGATGAGCAGTTCTTC	CASSSSSDRDEQFF
TRBV7-9	TRBJ2-5	.	TRBD2	TGTGCCAGCAGGGGCGGGGGTGAGACCCAGTACTTC	CASRGGGETQYF
TRBV9	TRBJ1-2	.	.	TGTGCCAGCAGCTCTTCGACCCAAACCCGATATGGCTACACCTTC	CASSSSTQTRYGYTF
TRBV27	TRBJ1-4	.	.	TGTGCCAGCAGTGTAATCCTTTCCGGGACCCTCATGGGACTGTTTTTT	CASSVILSGTLMGLFF
TRBV5-4	TRBJ2-5	.	TRBD1	TGTGCCAGCAGCTTTGGACAGGCTCTGGGAGAGACCCAGTACTTC	CASSFGQALGETQYF
TRBV28	TRBJ2-1	.	.	TGTGCCAGCAGTCCCGGGACTGCCAATGAGCAGTTCTTC	CASSPGTANEQFF
TRBV6-5	TRBJ2-7	once	.	TGTGCCAGCAGTTACGGACTCGCCTACGAGCAGTACTTC	CASSYGLAYEQYF
TRBV7-2	TRBJ2-7	.	.	TGTGCCAGCAGTCCGGACCTAGCGTCCCCCTACGAGCAGTACTTC	CASSPDLASPYEQYF